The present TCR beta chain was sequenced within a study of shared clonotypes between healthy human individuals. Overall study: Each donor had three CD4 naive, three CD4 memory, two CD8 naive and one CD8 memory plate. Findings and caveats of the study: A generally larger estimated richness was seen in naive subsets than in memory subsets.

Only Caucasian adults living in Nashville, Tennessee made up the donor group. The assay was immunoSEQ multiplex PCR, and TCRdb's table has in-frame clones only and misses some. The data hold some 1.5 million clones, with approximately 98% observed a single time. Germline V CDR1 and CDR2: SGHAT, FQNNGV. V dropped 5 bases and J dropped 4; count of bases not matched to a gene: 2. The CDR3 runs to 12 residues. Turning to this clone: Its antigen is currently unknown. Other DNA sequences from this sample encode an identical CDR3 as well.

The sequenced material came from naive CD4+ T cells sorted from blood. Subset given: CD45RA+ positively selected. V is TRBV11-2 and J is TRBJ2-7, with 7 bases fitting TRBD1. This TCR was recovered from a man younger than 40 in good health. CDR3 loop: CASSPQGYEQYF. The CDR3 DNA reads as TGTGCCAGCAGCCCACAGGGGTACGAGCAGTACTTC.